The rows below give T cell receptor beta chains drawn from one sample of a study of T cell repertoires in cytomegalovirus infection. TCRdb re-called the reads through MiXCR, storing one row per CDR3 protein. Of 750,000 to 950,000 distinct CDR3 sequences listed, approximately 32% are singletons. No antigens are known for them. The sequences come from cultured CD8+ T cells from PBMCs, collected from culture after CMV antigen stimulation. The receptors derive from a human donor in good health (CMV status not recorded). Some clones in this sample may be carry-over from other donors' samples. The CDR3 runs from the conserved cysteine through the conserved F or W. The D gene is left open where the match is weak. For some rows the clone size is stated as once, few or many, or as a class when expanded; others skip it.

CDR3 protein: CASSTPGLDNEQFF
CDR3 DNA: TGTGCCAGCAGTACGCCGGGACTAGACAATGAGCAGTTCTTC
D gene: TRBD2
V gene: TRBV6-6
J gene: TRBJ2-1
CDR3 length: 14
clone size: few

CDR3 protein: CAISLPRNEQFF
CDR3 DNA: TGTGCCATCAGCCTACCTAGGAATGAGCAGTTCTTC
D gene: NA
V gene: TRBV10-3
J gene: TRBJ2-1
CDR3 length: 12
clone size: once

CDR3 protein: CASSYDPYTGASPGELFF
CDR3 DNA: TGTGCCAGCAGTTACGACCCGTATACAGGGGCCTCGCCAGGGGAGCTGTTTTTT
D gene: TRBD1
V gene: TRBV6-5
J gene: TRBJ2-2
CDR3 length: 18
clone size: few

CDR3 protein: CASSMGPYEQYF
CDR3 DNA: TGTGCCAGCAGCATGGGACCCTACGAGCAGTACTTC
D gene: NA
V gene: TRBV6-1
J gene: TRBJ2-7
CDR3 length: 12
clone size: NA

CDR3 protein: CASRNGQSNQPQHF
CDR3 DNA: TGTGCCAGCAGGAACGGACAGAGCAATCAGCCCCAGCATTTT
D gene: NA
V gene: TRBV12-3/TRBV12-4
J gene: TRBJ1-5
CDR3 length: 14
clone size: NA

CDR3 protein: CASSLSYQGRNSPLHF
CDR3 DNA: TGTGCCAGCAGTTTATCGTACCAGGGTAGGAATTCACCCCTCCACTTT
D gene: NA
V gene: TRBV27
J gene: TRBJ1-6
CDR3 length: 16
clone size: NA

CDR3 protein: CASSPDWHGSLHF
CDR3 DNA: TGCGCCAGCAGCCCCGACTGGCATGGGTCCCTCCACTTT
D gene: NA
V gene: TRBV4-3
J gene: TRBJ1-6
CDR3 length: 13
clone size: NA

CDR3 protein: CASSVGTGSEQFF
CDR3 DNA: TGTGCCAGCAGCGTAGGGACTGGGAGTGAGCAGTTCTTC
D gene: NA
V gene: TRBV9
J gene: TRBJ2-1
CDR3 length: 13
clone size: NA

CDR3 protein: CASSYSQLWYGELFF
CDR3 DNA: TGTGCCAGCAGTTACTCGCAGCTTTGGTACGGGGAGCTGTTTTTT
D gene: NA
V gene: TRBV6-5
J gene: TRBJ2-2
CDR3 length: 15
clone size: few

CDR3 protein: CASSLEPGQGGEKLFF
CDR3 DNA: TGTGCCAGCTCACTCGAACCGGGACAGGGTGGAGAAAAACTGTTTTTT
D gene: TRBD1
V gene: TRBV18
J gene: TRBJ1-4
CDR3 length: 16
clone size: NA

CDR3 protein: CASTLEGEPYEQYF
CDR3 DNA: TGTGCCAGCACCCTCGAGGGGGAACCCTACGAGCAGTACTTC
D gene: NA
V gene: TRBV5-4
J gene: TRBJ2-7
CDR3 length: 14
clone size: many

CDR3 protein: CASSYSLTQEAFF
CDR3 DNA: TGTGCCAGCAGTTACTCGTTGACGCAGGAAGCTTTCTTT
D gene: NA
V gene: TRBV6-5
J gene: TRBJ1-1
CDR3 length: 13
clone size: NA

CDR3 protein: CASSEALGVQYF
CDR3 DNA: TGTGCCAGCAGTGAAGCGCTGGGAGTGCAGTACTTC
D gene: NA
V gene: TRBV2
J gene: TRBJ2-7
CDR3 length: 12
clone size: many

CDR3 protein: CASSLTRFYGYTF
CDR3 DNA: TGTGCCAGCAGTTTAACCAGGTTCTATGGCTACACCTTC
D gene: NA
V gene: TRBV27
J gene: TRBJ1-2
CDR3 length: 13
clone size: many

CDR3 protein: CASSLAGRGRFLGEETQYF
CDR3 DNA: TGTGCCAGCAGCTTAGCGGGGCGGGGGAGGTTTCTTGGGGAAGAGACCCAGTACTTC
D gene: TRBD2
V gene: TRBV7-2
J gene: TRBJ2-5
CDR3 length: 19
clone size: many

CDR3 protein: CASSLGRDTGTEAFF
CDR3 DNA: TGTGCCAGCAGCTTGGGAAGGGACACGGGCACTGAAGCTTTCTTT
D gene: NA
V gene: TRBV7-6
J gene: TRBJ1-1
CDR3 length: 15
clone size: many

CDR3 protein: CASSEGQGLGNYNEQFF
CDR3 DNA: TGCGCCAGCAGTGAGGGACAGGGGTTAGGAAACTACAATGAGCAGTTCTTC
D gene: TRBD1
V gene: TRBV10-2
J gene: TRBJ2-1
CDR3 length: 17
clone size: NA

CDR3 protein: CASSYPSGGGINIQYF
CDR3 DNA: TGTGCCAGCAGTTACCCTTCAGGAGGGGGGATAAACATTCAGTACTTC
D gene: NA
V gene: TRBV6-2/TRBV6-3
J gene: TRBJ2-4
CDR3 length: 16
clone size: NA

CDR3 protein: CASFWASEDGYTF
CDR3 DNA: TGTGCTAGTTTTTGGGCCTCTGAGGATGGCTACACCTTC
D gene: NA
V gene: TRBV12-5
J gene: TRBJ1-2
CDR3 length: 13
clone size: few

CDR3 protein: CASTIGGGAQETQYF
CDR3 DNA: TGTGCCAGCACCATCGGCGGGGGGGCCCAGGAGACCCAGTACTTC
D gene: TRBD2
V gene: TRBV7-2
J gene: TRBJ2-5
CDR3 length: 15
clone size: few

CDR3 protein: CASSSTGAPNSPLHF
CDR3 DNA: TGTGCCAGTAGTTCGACAGGGGCGCCTAATTCACCCCTCCACTTT
D gene: TRBD1
V gene: TRBV19
J gene: TRBJ1-6
CDR3 length: 15
clone size: few

CDR3 protein: CAISDSAGRGNGYTF
CDR3 DNA: TGTGCCATCAGTGACTCCGCAGGACGAGGGAATGGCTACACCTTC
D gene: NA
V gene: TRBV10-3
J gene: TRBJ1-2
CDR3 length: 15
clone size: NA

CDR3 protein: CASSYGRINYGYTF
CDR3 DNA: TGTGCCAGCAGTTACGGACGGATTAACTATGGCTACACCTTC
D gene: NA
V gene: TRBV6-2/TRBV6-3
J gene: TRBJ1-2
CDR3 length: 14
clone size: few

CDR3 protein: CASSIRMDTQYF
CDR3 DNA: TGTGCCAGTAGTATCCGGATGGATACGCAGTATTTT
D gene: NA
V gene: TRBV19
J gene: TRBJ2-3
CDR3 length: 12
clone size: NA

CDR3 protein: CASSSGAGKNIQYF
CDR3 DNA: TGTGCCAGCAGCTCGGGGGCTGGCAAAAACATTCAGTACTTC
D gene: NA
V gene: TRBV11-3
J gene: TRBJ2-4
CDR3 length: 14
clone size: NA

CDR3 protein: CASSQDYAGHQPQHF
CDR3 DNA: TGCGCCAGCAGCCAAGATTACGCAGGGCATCAGCCCCAGCATTTT
D gene: NA
V gene: TRBV4-1
J gene: TRBJ1-5
CDR3 length: 15
clone size: once

CDR3 protein: CASSDRTGINQPQHF
CDR3 DNA: TGTGCCAGCAGCGACAGGACAGGGATCAATCAGCCCCAGCATTTT
D gene: TRBD1
V gene: TRBV12-3/TRBV12-4
J gene: TRBJ1-5
CDR3 length: 15
clone size: NA

CDR3 protein: CASRQDTPYGYTF
CDR3 DNA: TGTGCCAGCAGACAGGACACCCCTTATGGCTACACCTTC
D gene: NA
V gene: TRBV12-3/TRBV12-4
J gene: TRBJ1-2
CDR3 length: 13
clone size: NA

CDR3 protein: CASSHSFTGARDTEAFF
CDR3 DNA: TGTGCCAGTAGCCATTCCTTTACAGGGGCGCGGGACACTGAAGCTTTCTTT
D gene: TRBD1
V gene: TRBV19
J gene: TRBJ1-1
CDR3 length: 17
clone size: few